This TCR beta chain was observed in a study of response to subunit inactivated influenza vaccine. Each CDR3 protein is one row after TCRdb ran MiXCR on the RT-PCR reads. The top ten clones hold approximately 10% of a sample with hundreds of thousands of distinct CDR3 sequences, approximately 14% of them seen once. This clonotype was found many times. Its specificity is unknown. The CDR3 is made up of 15 amino acids. Germline V lookup: CDR1 SGHTS, CDR2 YDEGEE. The V gene lost 1 base and the J gene lost 2 bases, with 12 bases spanning the gap. The study, taken as a whole, reports: T cells newly recruited by each seasonal influenza vaccination are few, the authors suggested.

The chain links TRBV5-8 to TRBJ1-2; the D gene is possibly TRBD1 (6 bases). Sequencing used PBMCs from blood, obtained about 11 days after vaccination. The TCR originated in a man between 50 and 59 years old who received an inactivated influenza vaccine. CDR3 sequence (DNA): TGTGCCAGCAGCTTGACAGGGCTGAGGAACTATGGCTACACCTTC. This translates into CASSLTGLRNYGYTF.